The source of this TCR beta chain is a study of shared clonotypes between healthy human individuals. In the study overall: Each donor's CD8 memory used one plate, CD8 naive two, each CD4 subset three.

Per germline, CDR1 SEHNR and CDR2 FQNEAQ (reference sequence). V was cut by 5 bases and J by 4 bases, with 15 bases left in between. The length of the CDR3 is 14 residues. Terminally differentiated effector memory CD45RA+ cells were left out of the naive CD8 fraction, which was CD45RO-negative and positively selected for CCR7. Profiling relied on immunoSEQ multiplex PCR, and the TCRdb table lists in-frame clones only, not all of them. Here the sample spans around 2.1 million clones, approximately 94% being singletons. The sequence was collected from a man younger than 30 in good health. Some clones in this sample may be carry-over from other donors' samples. This chain links TRBV7-9 with TRBJ2-7; D is unresolved. The sample was naive CD8+ T cells from PBMCs. The CDR3 bases are TGTGCCAGCAGCGGCTCGACTCGACCGTACGAGCAGTACTTC. Translation gives CASSGSTRPYEQYF.